A single sample gave rise to the 29 T cell receptor beta chains below, sequenced in a study of beta chain features in type 1 diabetes. Study-level findings and limits: The study found moderately but significantly shorter TCRB CDR3s in all four CD4+ subsets of Type 1 diabetes patients.

Their antigens are not known. Of the isolated RNA, all was reverse transcribed, and so the sequenced material was expressed TCRB transcripts. Profiled with immunoSEQ multiplex PCR; TCRdb holds only in-frame clones, not every one. The sample lists 150,000 to 200,000 clones, roughly 65% occurring once. Sequenced material: naive CD4+ T cells from blood. The receptors were sampled from a man aged 30-40 years with type 1 diabetes.

The chain uses TRBV18 and TRBJ1-2; D unresolved. The germline V gene has CDR1 KGHSH and CDR2 LQKENI. The CDR3 has 13 residues. Trimming took off 5 bases at V and 4 bases at J, with 11 bases between the two ends. The CDR3: CASSSGLIYGYTF. CDR3 nucleotides: TGTGCCAGCTCAAGCGGGCTGATCTATGGCTACACCTTC.

The J gene is TRBJ2-5, the V gene TRBV7-2; D not resolved. The CDR3 covers 15 residues. V lost 1 base, J lost 1 base, and 10 bases lay in between. From germline, CDR1 is SGHTA and CDR2 FQGNSA. The CDR3, as DNA: TGTGCCAGCAGCTTAGTTTGGTCCATCCAAGAGACCCAGTACTTC. Translated, it gives CASSLVWSIQETQYF. The full variable domain, in which reference TRBV7-2 and TRBJ2-5 provide the parts outside the CDR3, is GAGVSQSPSNKVTEKGKDVELRCDPISGHTALYWYRQSLGQGLEFLIYFQGNSAPDKSGLPSDRFSAERTGGSVSTLTIQRTQQEDSAVYLCASSLVWSIQETQYFGPGTRLLVL.

The J gene is TRBJ2-3, the V gene TRBV4-3; TRBD2 agrees at 8 bases. This CDR3 spans 15 amino acids. V shed 1 base, J shed 6 bases, and the junction held 6 bases outside the gene matches. The V gene's germline CDR1 is LGHNA and CDR2 YSLEER. The CDR3 is CASSQAGGRPDTQYF. CDR3 DNA sequence: TGCGCCAGCAGCCAAGCCGGCGGGAGGCCGGATACGCAGTATTTT.

In its sample, this clone was seen a few times. The rearrangement joins TRBV6-5 to TRBJ2-6; 9 bases are a match to TRBD1. Trimming cost V 0 bases and J 13 bases; bases outside gene matches: 7. Germline loops: CDR1 MNHEY, CDR2 SVGAGI. This CDR3 spans 15 amino acids. Here the CDR3 DNA reads TGTGCCAGCAGTTACTCGGGACAGGGCCTTAAGGTCCTGACTTTC. The encoded protein is CASSYSGQGLKVLTF.

The chain links TRBV7-2 to TRBJ2-3; D call uncertain. This CDR3 spans 15 amino acids. The V gene's germline CDR1 is SGHTA and CDR2 FQGNSA. Deletions cut 2 bases from V and 4 bases from J, with 13 bases between. The CDR3 reads CASSLSAQPSDTQYF. DNA for the CDR3: TGTGCCAGCAGCTTATCGGCCCAACCTTCAGATACGCAGTATTTT.

This clone was seen only a few times. The chain joins TRBV7-2 to TRBJ2-3, with 11 bases lining up with TRBD2. This CDR3 comprises 15 residues. J gave up 4 bases and V 3 bases, and 3 bases lay outside the gene matches. Per the germline V gene, CDR1 is SGHTA and CDR2 is FQGNSA. Here the CDR3 DNA reads TGTGCCAGCAGCTTTGTACTAGCGGGGGCAGATACGCAGTATTTT. It yields the protein CASSFVLAGADTQYF.

The chain links TRBV13 to TRBJ2-1; 8 positions match TRBD2. Germline V gives CDR1 PRHDT, CDR2 FYEKMQ (reference sequence). CDR3 length: 15 amino acids. The J segment lost 6 bases and the V segment lost 5 bases, leaving 9 bases of the junction unmatched. CDR3 amino acids: CASSHGRGSLNEQFF. As DNA, the CDR3 is TGTGCCAGCAGCCACGGGAGGGGGAGCCTCAATGAGCAGTTCTTC.

The chain links TRBV4-3 to TRBJ2-1; D not resolved. The CDR3 extends over 11 amino acids. V was shortened by 1 base and J by 8 bases, with 3 bases between the two germline ends. Germline V CDR1 and CDR2: LGHNA, YSLEER. The CDR3 is CASSQVDEQFF. CDR3 coding DNA: TGCGCCAGCAGCCAAGTAGATGAGCAGTTCTTC.

This clone came up once. The rearrangement joins TRBV29-1 to TRBJ2-7; weak D call: TRBD1 (6 bases). The CDR3 totals 19 residues. Germline V lookup: CDR1 SQVTM, CDR2 ANQGSEA. Trimming took off 0 bases at V and 2 bases at J, with 26 bases between the two ends. CDR3: CSVEDLISPGTPSTYEQYF. Here the CDR3 DNA reads TGCAGCGTTGAAGATCTCATTAGCCCCGGGACACCGTCCACCTACGAGCAGTACTTC.

This clone appeared a few times. This rearrangement joins TRBV5-1 to TRBJ2-3, with D maybe TRBD2 (6 bases). CDR1 and CDR2 from the germline V gene are SGHRS and YFSETQ. The ends were cut back, 3 bases at V and 5 bases at J, with 19 bases in the middle. The CDR3 has 16 amino acids. Written as DNA, the CDR3 is TGCGCCAGCAGCTGGGGACTCCCCGTTGAAGGAGATACGCAGTATTTT. The encoded protein is CASSWGLPVEGDTQYF. Filled out from reference TRBV5-1 and TRBJ2-3, the complete variable domain reads KAGVTQTPRYLIKTRGQQVTLSCSPISGHRSVSWYQQTPGQGLQFLFEYFSETQRNKGNFPGRFSGRQFSNSRSEMNVSTLELGDSALYLCASSWGLPVEGDTQYFGPGTRLTVL.

On this clone itself: This CDR3 is missing its conserved last phenylalanine or tryptophan, likely due to a read error. The DNA is left out, because the CDR3 cannot be placed on it with certainty; the CDR3 is given as TCRdb lists it. The chain carries TRBV7-9 and TRBJ2-4; whether TRBD2, the table's D call, matches the DNA was not checked. The CDR3 is made up of 12 amino acids, end residues included. The germline gives CDR1 SEHNR, CDR2 FQNEAQ (reference sequence). CDR3 in amino acids: CASSLRAGIGVL.

This clone was seen a handful of times. This chain joins TRBV30 and TRBJ2-3; D is unresolved. The V gene lost 3 bases and the J gene lost 6 bases, with 16 bases spanning the gap. CDR1 and CDR2 (germline): GTSNPN, SVGIG (reference sequence). This CDR3 has 14 residues. The CDR3 is CAWSPDPGLDTQYF. For the CDR3, the DNA is TGTGCCTGGAGCCCGGACCCTGGGCTCGATACGCAGTATTTT.

J is TRBJ2-6 and V is TRBV28, with D possibly matching TRBD1 (6 bases). The CDR3 totals 14 residues. The germline V gene has CDR1 MDHEN and CDR2 SYDVKM. Trimming shortened V by 4 bases and J by 4 bases, and 8 bases separated the two germline ends. The chain's CDR3 is CASSSGAGANVLTF. CDR3 in DNA: TGTGCCAGCAGTTCAGGGGCCGGGGCCAACGTCCTGACTTTC.

The chain carries TRBV28 and TRBJ2-5; possibly TRBD1 or TRBD2 for D (8 bases each). Germline assignment: CDR1 MDHEN and CDR2 SYDVKM. Trimming cost V 3 bases and J 3 bases, with 17 bases left between them. The CDR3 has 16 residues. The CDR3, as DNA: TGTGCCAGCAGTTTTTCCGGGGGGGACAGGAAAGAGACCCAGTACTTC. Translating gives CASSFSGGDRKETQYF.

This clone occurred once. The chain recombines TRBV27 with TRBJ1-1, with 7 bases fitting TRBD1. The germline gives CDR1 MNHEY, CDR2 SMNVEV (reference sequence). J was trimmed by 4 bases and V by 4 bases; bases with no gene match: 6. The CDR3 has 14 residues. The CDR3 sequence is CASSSTRQGTEAFF. CDR3 nucleotide sequence: TGTGCCAGCAGTTCAACTCGACAGGGCACTGAAGCTTTCTTT.

A few counts support this clone. V and J are TRBV6-5 and TRBJ1-5; 7 nucleotides align to TRBD1. The V and J ends lost 6 bases and 5 bases, in that order; junction bases with no gene match: 7. From germline, CDR1 is MNHEY and CDR2 SVGAGI. CDR3 size: 14 residues. CDR3 sequence (DNA): TGTGCCAGCAGCCCCGGGACAGCCTATCAGCCCCAGCATTTT. Amino acids: CASSPGTAYQPQHF.

The chain employs TRBV13 and TRBJ2-7; the match to TRBD1 covers 8 bases. V shed 5 bases and J 3 bases; nucleotides not matched to a gene: 6. The CDR3 runs 14 residues. CDR1 is PRHDT, CDR2 FYEKMQ, per germline (reference sequence). The CDR3 spells CASSNRDRSYEQYF. CDR3 DNA sequence: TGTGCCAGCAGCAACCGGGACAGGAGCTACGAGCAGTACTTC.

The rearrangement links TRBV9 to TRBJ2-5, with 8 bases that match TRBD2. Trimming at V came to 1 base and at J to 2 bases, leaving 4 bases not matched to a gene. The CDR3 has 15 amino acids. The germline V gene has CDR1 SGDLS and CDR2 YYNGEE. CDR3 in DNA: TGTGCCAGCAGCGTAAGTAGCGGGGCACAAGAGACCCAGTACTTC. It yields the protein CASSVSSGAQETQYF. Supplemented by reference TRBV9 and TRBJ2-5, the full variable domain reads DSGVTQTPKHLITATGQRVTLRCSPRSGDLSVYWYQQSLDQGLQFLIQYYNGEERAKGNILERFSAQQFPDLHSELNLSSLELGDSALYFCASSVSSGAQETQYFGPGTRLLVL.

This clone appeared a few times. V gene TRBV29-1 combines with J gene TRBJ2-1, with 8 positions matching TRBD2. J was trimmed by 7 bases and V by 4 bases; bases with no gene match: 15. CDR1 and CDR2 from the germline V gene are SQVTM and ANQGSEA. The CDR3 loop spans 16 amino acids. CDR3 in amino acids: CSVGQARFSGGNEQFF. The CDR3 nucleotides are TGCAGCGTTGGACAAGCGAGGTTCAGCGGGGGAAATGAGCAGTTCTTC.

Note on this clone: Other DNA sequences in the same sample also yield this CDR3. The J gene is TRBJ2-3, the V gene TRBV7-2, with 12 bases aligning to TRBD2. The germline CDR1 and CDR2 sequences are SGHTA and FQGNSA. Trimming cost V 5 bases and J 6 bases; bases outside gene matches: 6. This CDR3 comprises 15 residues. In DNA form, the CDR3 reads TGTGCCAGCAGCCTCGGACTAGCGGGGAGGGATACGCAGTATTTT. Translation gives CASSLGLAGRDTQYF. The full variable domain, completed using reference TRBV7-2 and TRBJ2-3, is GAGVSQSPSNKVTEKGKDVELRCDPISGHTALYWYRQSLGQGLEFLIYFQGNSAPDKSGLPSDRFSAERTGGSVSTLTIQRTQQEDSAVYLCASSLGLAGRDTQYFGPGTRLTVL.

As for this clone: An end of the junction does not agree with germline; a read error may underlie this. V and J are TRBV29-1 and TRBJ1-1; D unresolved. Per the germline V gene, CDR1 is SQVTM and CDR2 is ANQGSEA. CDR3 length: 13 residues. CDR3 in DNA: TGCAGCGCTGAAACACAGATGAACACTGAAGCTTTCTTT. The encoded protein is CSAETQMNTEAFF.

This clone appeared a single time. This sequence joins TRBV23-1 and TRBJ1-1; TRBD1 aligns across 7 bases. TRBV23-1 is labeled an ORF, and its function is uncertain. V was pared by 8 bases and J by 6 bases, with 12 bases of the junction left unmatched. The CDR3 has 14 amino acids. Written as DNA, the CDR3 is TGCGCCAGCGTCTGGGACAGCTTGGGACCTGAAGCTTTCTTT. Its translation is CASVWDSLGPEAFF.

There are a few counts of this clone. The gene calls are TRBV9 and TRBJ2-2, with a tentative D call TRBD1 (5 bases). V gave up 3 bases and J gave up 0 bases, with 12 bases separating them. The CDR3 runs to 16 residues. Germline values: CDR1 SGDLS, CDR2 YYNGEE. The DNA of the CDR3 is TGTGCCAGCAGCGAGTTAGGGGTCGCGAACACCGGGGAGCTGTTTTTT. It yields the protein CASSELGVANTGELFF.

The chain carries TRBV29-1 and TRBJ1-1; D unresolved. V was clipped by 7 bases and J by 1 base, with 13 bases between them. Germline V gene data show CDR1 as SQVTM and CDR2 as ANQGSEA. CDR3 length: 13 amino acids. CDR3 sequence: CSGRAGWNTEAFF. The DNA of the CDR3 is TGCAGCGGGCGGGCAGGATGGAACACTGAAGCTTTCTTT. Full variable domain (remainder filled in from reference TRBV29-1 and TRBJ1-1): SAVISQKPSRDICQRGTSLTIQCQVDSQVTMMFWYRQQPGQSLTLIATANQGSEATYESGFVIDKFPISRPNLTFSTLTVSNMSPEDSSIYLCSGRAGWNTEAFFGQGTRLTVV.

The rearrangement uses TRBV7-9 and TRBJ2-2, with D possibly called TRBD1 or TRBD2 (5 bases each). V gave up 5 bases and J gave up 5 bases, with 15 bases separating them. The CDR3 has 15 amino acids. The germline gives CDR1 SEHNR, CDR2 FQNEAQ (reference sequence). The CDR3 here is CASSPGTGETGELFF. The CDR3 DNA follows: TGTGCCAGCAGCCCCGGGACCGGGGAAACCGGGGAGCTGTTTTTT.

This clone turned up a few times. The rearrangement uses TRBV2 and TRBJ2-3, with D unresolved. The CDR3 totals 13 residues. V dropped 7 bases and J dropped 3 bases, with 11 bases sitting between them. Germline V lookup: CDR1 SNHLY, CDR2 FYNNEI. The DNA for the CDR3 is TGTGCCAGCACCCAGGTAAAGACAGATACGCAGTATTTT. Translating gives CASTQVKTDTQYF.

Only a few counts were recorded for this clone. This rearrangement joins TRBV10-3 to TRBJ2-3; 8 bases map to TRBD1. Trimming removed 4 bases from V and 4 bases from J; junction bases left unmatched: 4. The CDR3 is 14 amino acids. Germline CDR1 is ENHRY and CDR2 is SYGVKD. This CDR3 reads CAISGWTGPDTQYF. CDR3 nucleotides: TGTGCCATCAGTGGATGGACAGGGCCAGATACGCAGTATTTT.

This clone was detected a few times. This sequence joins TRBV30 and TRBJ1-2; D is ambiguous. Germline-derived CDR1 and CDR2 are GTSNPN and SVGIG (reference sequence). The CDR3 is 14 amino acids. V was trimmed by 0 bases and J by 4 bases, leaving 12 bases between them. The CDR3 region has the DNA TGTGCCTGGAGTGTCTCGAGGGAGGCCTATGGCTACACCTTC. Residues: CAWSVSREAYGYTF.

This rearrangement joins TRBV5-1 to TRBJ2-5; D call uncertain. Germline V CDR1 and CDR2: SGHRS, YFSETQ. This CDR3 comprises 14 residues. Trimming stripped 7 bases from V and 3 bases from J, with 16 bases between. The CDR3 nucleotides read TGCGCCAGCCGTACCCGGGCCGGCAAAGAGACCCAGTACTTC. Its protein product is CASRTRAGKETQYF.